Listed below are T cell receptor beta chains from one sample, sequenced in a study of blood T cell repertoires in COVID-19. The protocol was immunoSEQ multiplex PCR, while the TCRdb copy is restricted to in-frame clones and leaves out a portion. In the table there are tens of thousands of clones, around 79% of which are singletons. Sequenced sample: peripheral blood. These receptors all come from a human donor in a cohort sampled during active COVID-19. Both conserved end residues are trimmed from each CDR3. Fields, in order: J gene, V gene, CDR3 protein.

>TRBJ2-5|TRBV6-5
ASSIARDQETQY
>TRBJ1-1|TRBV30
AWRRGGQGFGAF
>TRBJ2-7|TRBV6-1
ASSEFSRLPYEQY
>TRBJ2-6|TRBV5-1
ASSLISGSGANVLT
>TRBJ2-1|TRBV4-1
ASSLAWVEEQF
>TRBJ2-7|TRBV28
ASSFPGGPYEQY
>TRBJ1-1|TRBV6-5
ASSTQGSTEAF
>TRBJ2-3|TRBV20-1
SASEASLGPSTDTQY
>TRBJ2-2|TRBV28
ASTTTGGVWLAGTGELF
>TRBJ1-1|TRBV4-1
ASSQSSRDRGGVTNTEAF
>TRBJ2-1|TRBV7-2
ASSPEREAPYNEQF
>TRBJ1-2|TRBV27
AIHHGYT
>TRBJ1-6|TRBV19
ASSMWTGESPLH
>TRBJ2-3|TRBV7-9
ASSSYQERVGTDTQY
>TRBJ2-5|TRBV7-3
ASSKGAIDRDQETQY
>TRBJ1-2|TRBV25-1
ASSESLFYT
>TRBJ1-5|TRBV6-2/TRBV6-3
ASSPAPSTGENQPQH
>TRBJ1-2|TRBV19
ASSIETLGYT
>TRBJ2-3|TRBV12-3/TRBV12-4
ASSPRVTDTQY
>TRBJ2-5|TRBV5-4
ASSLRDTQETQY
>TRBJ2-7|TRBV28
ASRRQGFGRSYEQY
>TRBJ2-3|TRBV9
ASSAATGRTDTQY
>TRBJ1-2|TRBV3-1/TRBV3-2
ASSQEVEGLT
>TRBJ2-5|TRBV2
ASGSGRLETQY
>TRBJ2-2|TRBV11-2
ASSLEGGIAGELF
>TRBJ2-7|TRBV6-5
AAERGDSSYEQY
>TRBJ2-7|TRBV6-6
ASSSSLSGTGYEQY
>TRBJ1-6|TRBV7-2
ASSLIGVLWDSPLH
>TRBJ1-2|TRBV4-2
ASSQGSKQRGYT
>TRBJ2-3|TRBV4-1
ASSQDDRDTDTQY
>TRBJ2-7|TRBV6-5
ASSFGGSNLNEQY
>TRBJ1-4|TRBV28
ASSFTQAEKLF
>TRBJ2-2|TRBV19
ASFPGTGELF
>TRBJ1-2|TRBV28
ATSHIYGYT
>TRBJ1-6|TRBV9
ASSVGGGVDSRGSPLH
>TRBJ2-7|TRBV7-2
AILAGGSLY
>TRBJ1-3|TRBV25-1
ASSEINLLRNTIY
>TRBJ2-7|TRBV10-2
ASSGDRGPYEQY
>TRBJ1-6|TRBV13
ASSPLAENSPLH
>TRBJ1-5|TRBV19
ASQSGAYSNQPQH
>TRBJ1-6|TRBV20-1
SASRALFGH
>TRBJ2-7|TRBV5-6
ASSGVGQADLYEQY
>TRBJ2-3|TRBV28
ASRNSGRAKDTQY
>TRBJ2-5|TRBV7-2
ASSSGLAGREGETQY
>TRBJ2-7|TRBV21-1
ASSSWNETGDICEQY
>TRBJ2-5|TRBV5-5
ASSSTGWRETQY
>TRBJ2-1|TRBV5-1
ASTPTDSYNEQF
>TRBJ2-1|TRBV6-5
ASSSGLAEQF
>TRBJ2-7|TRBV5-4
ASSAASGRAIHEQY
>TRBJ2-3|TRBV6-4
ASSDSTSTDTQY
>TRBJ2-1|TRBV28
ASSLGRGGYNEQF
>TRBJ1-1|TRBV9
ASSVSQGLRAEAF